This T cell receptor beta chain was obtained from a study of blood T cells in healthy people across ages. Study-level findings and limits: The recorded TCR beta diversity per million T cells decreased in a roughly linear manner with age. More naive CD4+ cells and higher diversity marked long-lived donors relative to aged donors.

With 6 bases clipped from V and 10 bases from J, the junction kept 7 bases outside the gene matches. The CDR3 consists of 14 residues. Germline V gene sequence: CDR1 MDHEN, CDR2 SYDVKM. Worth noting for this clonotype: Its matching antigen is unknown.

Alongside a J-beta primer mix, a sample-barcoded 5' primer served in a second PCR lasting roughly 6 to 12 cycles. A single record per CDR3 protein comes from TCRdb applying MiXCR to the 5' RACE reads. This sample has some 760,000 distinct CDR3 sequences, with 25% found just once. This sample was shared with a second study, whose subject was T cells of mothers and their children. This second study notes: Three healthy Caucasian mothers and their six children donated.

Sample: blood. The TCR sequence derives from a boy aged 5-17 years in good health. The rearrangement links TRBV28 to TRBJ1-6, with TRBD1 matching over 9 bases. The chain's CDR3 is CASSLGQGSSPLHF. CDR3 coding DNA: TGTGCCAGCAGCCTAGGACAGGGGAGCTCACCCCTCCACTTT.